The 20 T cell receptor beta chains listed next were all sequenced from one sample in a study of cytomegalovirus exposure and HLA in healthy donors. The PCR contained 60 Vbeta and 13 Jbeta primers. Generated by immunoSEQ multiplex PCR, the TCRdb table keeps only in-frame clones and is missing some. The table shows 160,000 or so clones, with 65% to 80% occurring only once. Specimen: PBMCs. The receptor source for this set is a woman between 40 and 55 years old in good health and CMV-seronegative.

This clone turned up a few times. Other nucleotide sequences in the sample specify the same CDR3. The chain carries TRBV6-5 and TRBJ1-2, with D possibly being TRBD1 (6 bases). This CDR3 has 11 amino acids. CDR1 and CDR2 (germline): MNHEY, SVGAGI. V lost 6 bases, J lost 5 bases, and 7 bases lay in between. Here the CDR3 reads CASSQGYGYTF. The CDR3 DNA sequence: TGTGCCAGCAGCCAGGGGTATGGCTACACCTTC.

This chain connects TRBV6-6 to TRBJ1-5; 7 bases match TRBD1. V shed 2 bases and J 8 bases; nucleotides not matched to a gene: 12. The CDR3 length is 16 residues. Germline values: CDR1 MNHNY, CDR2 SVGAGI (reference sequence). CDR3 sequence reads: CASSYPRGTAGEPQHF. The CDR3 region has the DNA TGTGCCAGCAGTTACCCAAGGGGGACAGCTGGGGAGCCCCAGCATTTT.

The chain has TRBV11-3 and TRBJ2-5; TRBD2 matches 7 bases. The CDR3 is 14 residues long. V dropped 3 bases and J dropped 1; count of bases not matched to a gene: 2. Germline values: CDR1 SGHNT, CDR2 YENEEA. This chain's CDR3 is CASSFGGTQETQYF. The DNA of the CDR3 is TGTGCCAGCAGCTTCGGGGGGACCCAAGAGACCCAGTACTTC.

This clone was counted a single time. The V call is TRBV19, the J call TRBJ2-2, with 10 bases that match TRBD2. V gave up 6 bases and J gave up 7 bases; unmatched junction bases: 5. The CDR3 contains 14 residues. Germline V gives CDR1 LNHDA, CDR2 SQIVND (reference sequence). CDR3 in amino acids: CASRPGLAIGELFF. The DNA for the CDR3 is TGTGCCAGTAGGCCGGGACTAGCGATCGGGGAGCTGTTTTTT.

The chain is built from TRBV30 and TRBJ1-5; no reliable D call. CDR1 GTSNPN and CDR2 SVGIG come from the germline V gene (reference sequence). The CDR3 spans 15 residues. Trimming stripped 1 base from V and 3 bases from J, with 13 bases between. In DNA, the CDR3 is TGTGCCTGGAGTGCCAGGAAGAGAGACAATCAGCCCCAGCATTTT. Protein sequence: CAWSARKRDNQPQHF.

This chain uses TRBV4-3 with TRBJ2-1, with unresolved D. Germline V gene data show CDR1 as LGHNA and CDR2 as YSLEER. V dropped 0 bases and J dropped 3 bases, with 9 bases sitting between them. The CDR3 loop spans 15 amino acids. DNA for the CDR3: TGCGCCAGCAGCCAAGATAGTCCGGGCTACAATGAGCAGTTCTTC. The encoded protein is CASSQDSPGYNEQFF.

In this sample, this clone turned up once. The chain links TRBV4-3 to TRBJ1-3; D is ambiguous. The V gene's germline CDR1 is LGHNA and CDR2 YSLEER. The CDR3 has 13 residues. With 2 bases removed from V and 4 bases from J, the gap between germline ends came to 6 bases. CDR3 in amino acids: CASSQLRGNTIYF. CDR3 sequence (DNA): TGCGCCAGCAGCCAATTGAGGGGAAACACCATATATTTT.

V is TRBV5-1 and J is TRBJ2-7; 7 nucleotides line up with TRBD2. The V and J ends lost 6 bases and 0 bases, in that order; junction bases with no gene match: 12. Germline lookup yields CDR1 SGHRS and CDR2 YFSETQ. There are 16 residues in the CDR3. The CDR3 loop reads CASNPSEGGSSYEQYF. The CDR3 DNA follows: TGCGCCAGCAACCCAAGCGAGGGAGGGAGCTCCTACGAGCAGTACTTC.

The chain joins TRBV28 to TRBJ1-2; tentatively, D is TRBD1 (5 bases). Between the trimmed V and J ends, which lost 4 bases and 8 bases, there was a span of 14 bases. This CDR3 region has 13 residues. CDR1 and CDR2 from the germline V gene are MDHEN and SYDVKM. The CDR3 DNA sequence: TGTGCCAGCAGTTCCCTAGACAGTGCCGGCTACACCTTC. It translates to CASSSLDSAGYTF.

The chain has TRBV5-5 and TRBJ2-7; D is perhaps TRBD1 (5 bases). CDR3 length: 12 amino acids. The V gene lost 4 bases and the J gene lost 3 bases, with 8 bases spanning the gap. Per germline, CDR1 SGHKS and CDR2 YYEKEE (reference sequence). The CDR3 nucleotides read TGTGCCAGCAGCCTGACAGACTACGAGCAGTACTTC. Protein product: CASSLTDYEQYF.

The rearrangement links TRBV6-5 to TRBJ2-7; D possibly corresponds to TRBD2 (6 bases). Per the germline V gene, CDR1 is MNHEY and CDR2 is SVGAGI. V gave up 0 bases and J gave up 5 bases, with 14 bases separating them. The CDR3 extends over 15 amino acids. CDR3 protein: CASSYSGTFIDEQYF. The DNA of the CDR3 is TGTGCCAGCAGTTACTCAGGGACTTTCATCGACGAGCAGTACTTC.

The genes are TRBV4-1 and TRBJ1-2, with 7 bases matching TRBD1. V shed 1 base and J 9 bases; nucleotides not matched to a gene: 8. Germline CDR1 and CDR2: MGHRA and YSYEKL. This CDR3 has 14 amino acids. CDR3 sequence reads: CASSQVVVTGRYTF. CDR3 nucleotide sequence: TGCGCCAGCAGCCAAGTCGTAGTGACAGGGCGCTACACCTTC.

The CDR3, as DNA: TGTGCTAGTGGTTTGTACCGGAGCAGGGAGCTGTTTTTT. Encoded protein: CASGLYRSRELFF. The V and J genes are TRBV12-5 and TRBJ2-2, with D unclear. CDR1 is LGHNT and CDR2 is FRNRAP in the germline V gene. This CDR3 spans 13 amino acids. V was pared by 2 bases and J by 9 bases, with 10 bases between.

The J gene is TRBJ1-5, the V gene TRBV5-1; 7 bases map to TRBD1. Germline V gene data show CDR1 as SGHRS and CDR2 as YFSETQ. Losses at the gene ends were 4 bases for V and 7 bases for J; bases not matched to a gene: 8. CDR3 length: 14 amino acids. In DNA form, the CDR3 reads TGCGCCAGCAGCACAACAGGGGTAGGCCAGCCCCAGCATTTT. Its translation is CASSTTGVGQPQHF.

Only a few counts were recorded for this clone. The V and J genes are TRBV6-1 and TRBJ2-4; D uncertain. The V end was cut by 10 bases, the J end by 1 base, with 11 bases between. CDR1 and CDR2 from the germline V gene are MNHNS and SASEGT. The CDR3 is 13 residues long. The CDR3 coding sequence is TGTGCCATCTTGGAGCCGGCCAAAAACATTCAGTACTTC. It codes for CAILEPAKNIQYF.

This clone was seen only a few times. The chain has TRBV4-1 and TRBJ1-1; D perhaps matches TRBD1 (5 bases). V lost 1 base and J lost 0, with 12 bases in between. There are 16 residues in the CDR3. Per the germline V gene, CDR1 is MGHRA and CDR2 is YSYEKL. The CDR3 nucleotides read TGCGCCAGCAGCCAAGGCCCGACAGTAATGAACACTGAAGCTTTCTTT. Protein product: CASSQGPTVMNTEAFF.

About this clone itself: An end of the junction does not agree with germline; a read error may underlie this. The chain employs TRBV13 and TRBJ2-2; 13 bases line up with TRBD2. The germline gives CDR1 PRHDT, CDR2 FYEKMQ (reference sequence). The CDR3 sequence is 16 residues long. The CDR3 nucleotides are TGTACCAGCAGCGCGGGACTAGCGGGAATCACCGGGGAGCTGTTTTTT. Translated, it gives CTSSAGLAGITGELFF.

This chain uses TRBV25-1 with TRBJ2-3; 12 bases are a match to TRBD2. From germline, CDR1 is MGHDK and CDR2 SYGVNS. The CDR3 consists of 18 residues. Trimming cost V 3 bases and J 5 bases; bases outside gene matches: 12. The CDR3 coding sequence is TGTGCCAGCAGTGACGAATTCTCTAGCGGGAGGGCCATAGATACGCAGTATTTT. It specifies CASSDEFSSGRAIDTQYF. Full variable domain (missing parts from reference TRBV25-1 and TRBJ2-3): EADIYQTPRYLVIGTGKKITLECSQTMGHDKMYWYQQDPGMELHLIHYSYGVNSTEKGDLSSESTVSRIRTEHFPLTLESARPSHTSQYLCASSDEFSSGRAIDTQYFGPGTRLTVL.

This clone was detected only a few times. This rearrangement joins TRBV28 to TRBJ2-3; D is perhaps TRBD2 (5 bases). CDR1 and CDR2 (germline): MDHEN, SYDVKM. V was cut by 6 bases and J by 1 base, with 14 bases left in between. This CDR3 region has 15 residues. The DNA of the CDR3 is TGTGCCAGCAGCTTCCTAGGGAGCCGCACAGATACGCAGTATTTT. It codes for CASSFLGSRTDTQYF.

J is TRBJ2-5 and V is TRBV7-9; 8 nucleotides match TRBD1. The CDR3 runs to 15 residues. V trimming: 1 base; J trimming: 1 base; junction bases outside the gene matches: 2. Germline CDR1 reads SEHNR; CDR2 reads FQNEAQ (reference sequence). CDR3 nucleotide sequence: TGTGCCAGCAGCTTAGGCAGGGGGCCCCAAGAGACCCAGTACTTC. Translation gives CASSLGRGPQETQYF.